This is a list of T cell receptor beta chains from one sample in a study of regulatory T cells in long-lasting Graves disease. TCRdb re-derived calls from the multiplex PCR reads in MiXCR, one entry per CDR3 protein. The sample carries under 800,000 distinct CDR3 sequences, around 15% recorded once. The same data also went into a second study, on T cells in Graves' hyperthyroidism and ophthalmopathy.

The sample here was peripheral blood mononuclear cells (PBMCs), taken at new diagnosis, from a patient treated with antithyroid drugs. The receptors stem from a woman under 40 with Graves disease. The CDR3 runs from the conserved cysteine through the conserved F or W. The D gene is left open where the match is weak. Not all rows give a size; the values are once, few, many and, for expanded clones, a class.

few	TRBV6-1	TRBJ1-5	.	TGTGCCTCCCGGGGACACCATTTT	CASRGHHF
many	TRBV9	TRBJ2-1	TRBD2	TGTGCCAGCAGCCCTACAATAGGCGGGAGCTCCTACAATGAGCAGTTCTTC	CASSPTIGGSSYNEQFF
.	TRBV4-1	TRBJ2-3	.	TGCGCCAGCAGCCAAGATCGCGTGGTTTGGCGCACAGATACGCAGTATTTT	CASSQDRVVWRTDTQYF
many	TRBV7-9	TRBJ1-5	TRBD1	TGTGCCAGCATCGGGACAGGGGACCAGCCCCAGCATTTT	CASIGTGDQPQHF
many	TRBV20-1	TRBJ1-1	.	TGCAGTGCTAGAGACAGGGAAAGTGTGAACACTGAAGCTTTCTTT	CSARDRESVNTEAFF
few	TRBV10-1	TRBJ1-1	.	TGCGCCAGCAGCCCCAGGGCCAGGGGCGCCCTGAACACTGAAGCTTTCTTT	CASSPRARGALNTEAFF
few	TRBV12-3/TRBV12-4	TRBJ2-6	TRBD1	TGTGCCAGCACCCCTAACCTCGGACAGGGGCGTTCAGTAGGAAGGGCCAACGTCCTGACTTTC	CASTPNLGQGRSVGRANVLTF
many	TRBV27	TRBJ2-5	.	TGTGCCAGCAGTTTAATGGACAGCCAAGAGACCCAGTACTTC	CASSLMDSQETQYF
few	TRBV9	TRBJ2-1	TRBD2	TGTGCCAGCAGCAGACTAGCGGGGGACTACAATGAGCAGTTCTTC	CASSRLAGDYNEQFF
few	TRBV27	TRBJ2-2	TRBD2	TGTGCCAGCAGTTTATCGATTTTAGCGGGAGGGAACACCGGGGAGCTGTTTTTT	CASSLSILAGGNTGELFF
.	TRBV18	TRBJ2-5	.	TGTGCCAGCTCACCAACGTCCCTTATGGAGACCCAGTACTTC	CASSPTSLMETQYF
.	TRBV5-1	TRBJ2-6	.	TGCGCCAGCAGTCCGGGACGTGGGACTGGGGCCAACGTCCTGACTTTC	CASSPGRGTGANVLTF
.	TRBV11-2	TRBJ1-1	.	TGTGCCAGCAGTTATAATCGAGATAACACTGAAGCTTTCTTT	CASSYNRDNTEAFF
.	TRBV27	TRBJ2-7	.	TGTACCAGCAGTTTATCGGGAAGCTCCTACGAGCAGTACTTC	CTSSLSGSSYEQYF
.	TRBV20-1	TRBJ2-3	.	TGCAGTGGGCCGTTTAATGGCGGACCCACAGATACGCAGTATTTT	CSGPFNGGPTDTQYF
.	TRBV5-8	TRBJ1-1	.	TGTGCCAGCAGCGCATTTCAGGTCATGAACACTGAAGCTTTCTTT	CASSAFQVMNTEAFF
many	TRBV6-2/TRBV6-3	TRBJ1-5	.	TGTGCCAGCAGTGTAATGGTCCTACAGCCCCAGCATTTT	CASSVMVLQPQHF
many	TRBV27	TRBJ1-2	TRBD1	TGTGCCAGCAGTTCGGGACAGTATGGCTACACCTTC	CASSSGQYGYTF
.	TRBV20-1	TRBJ1-3	.	TGCAGTGCTATCCCCTGGGGCTCTGGAAACACCATATATTTT	CSAIPWGSGNTIYF
few	TRBV30	TRBJ1-5	.	TGTGCCTGGAGTAAGGGACTCAATAGCAATCAGCCCCAGCATTTT	CAWSKGLNSNQPQHF
few	TRBV9	TRBJ2-2	TRBD1	TGTGCCAGCAGCGTGACCGCCGGGACAGGGTTCGGGGAGCTGTTTTTT	CASSVTAGTGFGELFF
many	TRBV2	TRBJ1-2	.	TGTGCCAGCAGTGAAAACGGGGATGGCTACACCTTC	CASSENGDGYTF
many	TRBV7-9	TRBJ1-1	TRBD1	TGTGCCAGCAGGGCTCGGACAGGGACGAACACTGAAGCTTTCTTT	CASRARTGTNTEAFF
few	TRBV9	TRBJ2-3	.	TGTGCCAGCAGCGCCATAGGGAACCCCACAGATACGCAGTATTTT	CASSAIGNPTDTQYF
many	TRBV12-3/TRBV12-4	TRBJ1-2	.	TGTGCCAGCAGTGAACAGAGCTGGTATGGCTACACCTTC	CASSEQSWYGYTF
many	TRBV6-5	TRBJ2-7	.	TGTGCCAGCAGTTACTCGAGCAGGGACCCGTACGAGCAGTACTTC	CASSYSSRDPYEQYF
.	TRBV7-2	TRBJ2-5	.	TGTGCCAGCAGCTTAGTGCAGGGGCTGCGGGAGACCCAGTACTTC	CASSLVQGLRETQYF
many	TRBV7-9	TRBJ2-5	.	TGTGCCAGCAGCGCGCCCCCGGTGGAAGAGACCCAGTACTTC	CASSAPPVEETQYF
few	TRBV30	TRBJ2-3	.	TGTGCCTGGAGTGGGGGGTGGACAGATACGCAGTATTTT	CAWSGGWTDTQYF
few	TRBV3-1	TRBJ2-7	.	TGTGCCAGCAGAGCCACCGGGGCCGCCTACGAGCAGTACTTC	CASRATGAAYEQYF
few	TRBV19	TRBJ1-2	.	TGTGCCAGTAGTATTATGAGTGCGGGGTACTACACCTTC	CASSIMSAGYYTF
.	TRBV6-1	TRBJ1-4	.	TGTGCCAGCAGTGAAGCGGGGACTCCTAATGAAAAACTGTTTTTT	CASSEAGTPNEKLFF
.	TRBV6-5	TRBJ2-6	.	TGTGCCAGCAGTTACGCGCGGGTACGCTATAGCTCTGGGGCCAACGTCCTGACTTTC	CASSYARVRYSSGANVLTF
many	TRBV7-2	TRBJ2-5	TRBD1	TGTGCCAGCACCCTGGAGAGGGGGCAAGAAAAGTACTTC	CASTLERGQEKYF
.	TRBV20-1	TRBJ2-6	.	TGCAGTGCTTGGGAGGGGGCTGGGGCCAACGTCCTGACTTTC	CSAWEGAGANVLTF
.	TRBV10-3	TRBJ1-1	TRBD1	TGTGCCATCAGTGGTGGACAGGGTCTTGTTACTGAAGCTTTCTTT	CAISGGQGLVTEAFF
.	TRBV20-1	TRBJ2-1	.	TGCAGTGCTAGAAAGACTCGCGTTGCCTACAATGAGCAGTTCTTC	CSARKTRVAYNEQFF
.	TRBV25-1	TRBJ2-1	.	TGTGCCAGCAGTGAACTTCCAGGTATCAATCAGCAGTTCTTC	CASSELPGINQQFF
many	TRBV20-1	TRBJ2-7	.	TGCAGTGCTAGCTCCAGCGGCGAGTACGAGCAGTACTTC	CSASSSGEYEQYF
few	TRBV20-1	TRBJ2-2	.	TGCCGTTGGGCTCCTAGACGGGGAGTGGACACCGGGGAGCTGTTTTTT	CRWAPRRGVDTGELFF
few	TRBV6-1	TRBJ2-3	.	TGTGCCAGCTCCAACCGGGAAATGCGCACAGATACGCAGTATTTT	CASSNREMRTDTQYF
.	TRBV6-6	TRBJ2-1	.	TGTGCCAGCAGTTACTCGATTGCTCAGGCTGAGCAGTTCTTC	CASSYSIAQAEQFF
many	TRBV12-3/TRBV12-4	TRBJ1-5	.	TGTGCCAGCAGTTTTGGGGAGCAATACCAGCCCCAGCATTTT	CASSFGEQYQPQHF